Sequencing of this TCR beta chain was carried out in a study of monozygotic twins with inflammatory bowel disease. Per germline, CDR1 MDHEN and CDR2 SYDVKM. The CDR3 extends over 16 amino acids. No DNA is given; TCRdb re-called the 5' RACE reads and lists each CDR3 protein once. The repertoire table contains about 140,000 distinct CDR3 sequences. This receptor was obtained from a human donor with ulcerative colitis or Crohn's disease, or a healthy co-twin of an affected twin (not recorded which). The sample taken for sequencing was blood. The genes are TRBV28 and TRBJ2-5; the TRBD1 assignment by TCRdb is unverifiable without DNA. The CDR3 region is CASSYPRTGVQETQYF.